This paragraph covers one TCR beta chain sequence. The CDR3 consists of 15 residues. The V gene's germline CDR1 is SEHNR and CDR2 FQNEAQ (reference sequence). With V trimmed by 5 bases and J by 2 bases, 4 bases remained unmatched. Primers included in the PCR were 60 Vbeta and 13 Jbeta primers. Generated by immunoSEQ multiplex PCR, the TCRdb table keeps only in-frame clones and is missing some. The repertoire holds some 130,000 clones, 65% to 80% seen once, with 6.5% in the top ten. This entry is derived from a study of cytomegalovirus exposure and HLA in healthy donors. Material: PBMCs. This receptor was identified in a man aged 35 to 55 in good health and CMV-seropositive. The gene calls are TRBV7-9 and TRBJ1-5; 9 bases are a match to TRBD1. For the CDR3, the DNA is TGTGCCAGCAGCGCACAGGGGGCTGGCAATCAGCCCCAGCATTTT. Translation gives CASSAQGAGNQPQHF.